These 4 T cell receptor beta chains were sequenced from one sample in a study of T cell responses to AZD1222 COVID-19 vaccine. TCRdb keeps only in-frame clones here, not all; method: immunoSEQ multiplex PCR. The profile shows about 110,000 clones, about 91% of them singletons. The sequences come from peripheral blood, collected on day 0 of AZD1222 vaccination. These receptors all stem from an adult in good health.

The J gene is TRBJ2-1, the V gene TRBV7-9, with D possibly called TRBD1 or TRBD2 (5 bases each). V gave up 4 bases and J gave up 1 base, with 14 bases separating them. This CDR3 spans 16 amino acids. From germline, CDR1 is SEHNR and CDR2 FQNEAQ (reference sequence). The CDR3 here is CASSSPGEGSYNEQFF. For the CDR3, the DNA is TGTGCCAGCAGCTCACCCGGTGAGGGGTCCTACAATGAGCAGTTCTTC.

V usage is TRBV6-1 and J usage is TRBJ1-2; possibly TRBD1 for D (6 bases). Deletions cut 2 bases from V and 8 bases from J, with 18 bases between. The germline CDR1 and CDR2 sequences are MNHNS and SASEGT. The CDR3 is 15 residues long. CDR3 loop: CASSERGTSLGGYTF. The CDR3 DNA is TGTGCCAGCAGTGAAAGGGGGACATCCTTAGGAGGCTACACCTTC.

The chain uses TRBV4-1 and TRBJ2-3, with TRBD1 matching 8 bases. Germline-derived CDR1 and CDR2 are MGHRA and YSYEKL. V gave up 2 bases and J gave up 4 bases; unmatched junction bases: 8. This CDR3 is built from 16 residues. CDR3 nucleotides: TGCGCCAGCAGCCAATACGGACAGGGCGCCGCAGATACGCAGTATTTT. Translation gives CASSQYGQGAADTQYF.

The rearrangement uses TRBV18 and TRBJ2-5; D is unclear. V gave up 6 bases and J gave up 5 bases, with 10 bases separating them. This CDR3 has 12 residues. From germline, CDR1 is KGHSH and CDR2 LQKENI. CDR3 residues: CASSRGIETQYF. For the CDR3, the DNA is TGTGCCAGCTCCCGTGGTATTGAGACCCAGTACTTC.